This TCR beta chain is drawn from a study of response to subunit inactivated influenza vaccine. As concerns this clonotype: Its target is unknown.

TCRdb re-analysed the RT-PCR reads in MiXCR, keeping a single row per CDR3 protein. The sample contains roughly 570,000 distinct CDR3 sequences, about an eighth of which appear only once. There are 15 residues in the CDR3. The V gene end was trimmed by 3 bases and the J gene end by 1 base; junction bases not matched to a gene: 3. Germline assignment: CDR1 SGHTA and CDR2 FQGNSA. Overall study findings and caveats: New T cells are recruited in small numbers by each seasonal influenza vaccination, according to the authors' suggestion.

Here the sequenced sample was PBMCs from blood, taken roughly 46 days after vaccination. This sequence originates from a man between 45 and 60 years old who received an inactivated influenza vaccine. The chain employs TRBV7-2 and TRBJ2-1, with 7 nucleotides matching TRBD2. The CDR3 sequence: CASSFLGGSYNEQFF. The DNA for the CDR3 is TGTGCCAGCAGCTTTCTGGGAGGGTCCTACAATGAGCAGTTCTTC.